This T cell receptor beta chain came from a study of T cell responses to AZD1222 COVID-19 vaccine. Study information: Pooled in the analysis were second doses at about 4 or about 12 weeks.

On this clone: Its antigen is not known.

In germline, CDR1 is MNHEY, CDR2 SMNVEV (reference sequence). This CDR3 comprises 13 residues. Trimming left V 2 bases short and J 2 bases short, with 6 bases between. The table came from immunoSEQ multiplex PCR; TCRdb's copy has only in-frame clones and leaves some out. The sample has some 100,000 clones, roughly 91% seen once. Whole-study findings and limits: Only 5 or 6 people who got AZD1222 tested seropositive at baseline. Vaccination with two AZD1222 doses was followed by a rise in Spike-specific TCR breadth and depth. Donors were chiefly white British, with a greater number of females, and clonal diversity was perhaps underestimated.

The receptor comes from an adult in good health. The specimen was peripheral blood, collected on day 0 of AZD1222 vaccination. V is TRBV27 and J is TRBJ2-5; D unclear. The CDR3 DNA sequence: TGTGCCAGCAGTTTAGGTTATCAAGAGACCCAGTACTTC. Translation gives CASSLGYQETQYF.